A single sample is the source of the 23 T cell receptor beta chains below, sequenced in a study of Ad26.COV2.S vaccination and SARS-CoV-2 variants. As for treatment: approximately 18 received Ad26.COV2.S at low or high dose, single or two shots; several received placebo; per-sample allocation not given. Following the first vaccine or placebo injection, samples were taken on day 63. The repertoire was sequenced with immunoSEQ multiplex PCR; TCRdb's copy has only in-frame clones and lacks some. The table has roughly 300,000 clones, about 88% seen once; the top ten hold 6.4%. Sequenced material: peripheral blood, taken in a trial of Ad26.COV2.S vaccine versus placebo. These receptors were collected from a person between 18 and 65 years old who received the Ad26.COV2.S COVID-19 vaccine or a placebo.

This chain joins TRBV10-3 and TRBJ2-1; D is undetermined. Germline V CDR1 and CDR2: ENHRY, SYGVKD. The CDR3 length is 11 residues. The ends were cut back, 10 bases at V and 0 bases at J, with 4 bases in the middle. CDR3 nucleotide sequence: TGTGCCACGAGCTCCTACAATGAGCAGTTCTTC. Translating it yields CATSSYNEQFF.

This clone has just one count. The chain employs TRBV28 and TRBJ2-3; D might be TRBD2 (5 bases). Trimming shortened V by 3 bases and J by 0 bases, and 7 bases separated the two germline ends. CDR1 is MDHEN and CDR2 is SYDVKM in the germline V gene. The CDR3 has 14 residues. The CDR3 loop is CASSLGSSTDTQYF. The CDR3 nucleotides read TGTGCCAGCAGTTTGGGGAGCAGCACAGATACGCAGTATTTT.

The chain couples TRBV18 to TRBJ2-2, with D tentatively TRBD2 (5 bases). V dropped 3 bases and J dropped 3 bases, with 11 bases sitting between them. This CDR3 is 15 amino acids long. The germline V gene has CDR1 KGHSH and CDR2 LQKENI. CDR3 residues: CASSPVLRDTGELFF. CDR3 sequence (DNA): TGTGCCAGCTCACCCGTCTTGAGGGACACCGGGGAGCTGTTTTTT.

This clone is a singleton in its sample. The chain links TRBV19 to TRBJ2-7; 7 bases agree with TRBD2. The CDR3 is made up of 14 amino acids. The germline V gene has CDR1 LNHDA and CDR2 SQIVND (reference sequence). V lost 4 bases, J lost 3 bases, and 6 bases stayed unmatched. The DNA of the CDR3 is TGTGCCAGTAGTACCGCTAGCGGATACTACGAGCAGTACTTC. This sequence encodes CASSTASGYYEQYF.

This rearrangement joins TRBV30 to TRBJ1-5; weak D call: TRBD1 (6 bases). Germline V gene sequence: CDR1 GTSNPN, CDR2 SVGIG (reference sequence). Between the trimmed V and J ends, which lost 6 bases and 6 bases, there was a span of 12 bases. The CDR3 covers 12 residues. Written as DNA, the CDR3 is TGTGCCTGCTCACAGGGTCGTCAGCCCCAGCATTTT. This encodes CACSQGRQPQHF.

The CDR3 sequence: CASSLPRGSYEQYF. In DNA form, the CDR3 reads TGTGCCAGCAGTTTACCTCGCGGGAGTTACGAGCAGTACTTC. The V call is TRBV28, the J call TRBJ2-7, with TRBD2 matching over 7 bases. The trim removed 2 bases at V and 4 bases at J, leaving 5 bases unmatched. This CDR3 region has 14 residues. The germline CDR1 and CDR2 sequences are MDHEN and SYDVKM.

V gene TRBV19 combines with J gene TRBJ1-3; D ambiguous. Trimming pared 7 bases from V and 1 base from J, leaving 11 bases between. The CDR3 is 14 residues long. Per germline, CDR1 LNHDA and CDR2 SQIVND (reference sequence). CDR3 in DNA: TGTGCCAGTATGAGAGGGAAGTCTGGAAACACCATATATTTT. Protein: CASMRGKSGNTIYF. Complete variable domain (other parts from reference TRBV19 and TRBJ1-3): DGGITQSPKYLFRKEGQNVTLSCEQNLNHDAMYWYRQDPGQGLRLIYYSQIVNDFQKGDIAEGYSVSREKKESFPLTVTSAQKNPTAFYLCASMRGKSGNTIYFGEGSWLTVV.

The chain employs TRBV6-4 and TRBJ2-1; no definite D call. CDR1 and CDR2 from the germline V gene are MRHNA and SNTAGT. CDR3 length equals 14 residues. Trimming left V 4 bases short and J 0 bases short, with 7 bases between. The CDR3 spells CASSGQSSYNEQFF. The CDR3 nucleotides read TGTGCCAGCAGTGGCCAGAGCTCCTACAATGAGCAGTTCTTC.

With regard to this clone: The junction differs from germline at one of its ends, possibly a read error. This CDR3 is also generated by other DNA sequences in the sample. This chain connects TRBV5-1 to TRBJ1-2; tentatively, D is TRBD1 (6 bases). This CDR3 is built from 14 residues. Germline lookup yields CDR1 SGHRS and CDR2 YFSETQ. DNA of the CDR3: TGCGCCAGCAGCTTGACCCCGGGGCGTGGGGGCTATACCTTC. It specifies CASSLTPGRGGYTF.

The chain joins TRBV6-1 to TRBJ2-1; D gene unclear. Germline V gives CDR1 MNHNS, CDR2 SASEGT. The CDR3 is made up of 15 amino acids. Trimming took off 2 bases at V and 3 bases at J, with 11 bases between the two ends. CDR3 nucleotide sequence: TGTGCCAGCAGTGAACAAGGGTCTGGCTACAATGAGCAGTTCTTC. The encoded protein is CASSEQGSGYNEQFF.

The rearrangement joins TRBV7-9 to TRBJ2-7, with 9 nucleotides matching TRBD1. J gave up 5 bases and V 5 bases, and 19 bases lay outside the gene matches. This CDR3 has 18 residues. Germline V gene sequence: CDR1 SEHNR, CDR2 FQNEAQ (reference sequence). CDR3 sequence: CASSGRQGQGSIGDEQYF. Written as DNA, the CDR3 is TGTGCCAGCAGCGGGCGCCAGGGACAGGGTTCCATCGGGGACGAGCAGTACTTC. The full variable domain, in which reference TRBV7-9 and TRBJ2-7 provide the parts outside the CDR3, is DTGVSQNPRHKITKRGQNVTFRCDPISEHNRLYWYRQTLGQGPEFLTYFQNEAQLEKSRLLSDRFSAERPKGSFSTLEIQRTEQGDSAMYLCASSGRQGQGSIGDEQYFGPGTRLTVT.

This chain uses TRBV7-8 with TRBJ2-2; D unresolved. From germline, CDR1 is SGHVS and CDR2 FQNEAQ. This CDR3 has 14 amino acids. Trimming removed 1 base at V and 5 bases at J, with 8 bases between. The CDR3 nucleotides are TGTGCCAGCAGCTTAGTACGGGTGACCGGGGAGCTGTTTTTT. Translating it yields CASSLVRVTGELFF. The full variable domain, completed using reference TRBV7-8 and TRBJ2-2, is GAGVSQSPRYKVAKRGQDVALRCDPISGHVSLFWYQQALGQGPEFLTYFQNEAQLDKSGLPSDRFFAERPEGSVSTLKIQRTQQEDSAVYLCASSLVRVTGELFFGEGSRLTVL.

About this clone itself: The sample holds other DNA sequences that translate to the same CDR3. The chain has TRBV28 and TRBJ1-1; TRBD1 is a possible D gene (5 bases). This CDR3 contains 13 residues. CDR1 and CDR2 (germline): MDHEN, SYDVKM. V shed 3 bases and J shed 1 base, with 6 bases lying between them. CDR3 DNA sequence: TGTGCCAGCAGTTTGGGGGGGAACACTGAAGCTTTCTTT. Protein product: CASSLGGNTEAFF.

The V and J genes are TRBV6-5 and TRBJ2-7, with 9 bases lining up with TRBD2. Germline trimming cut 5 bases from V and 6 bases from J; bases unmatched to any gene: 8. CDR3 length equals 14 residues. Germline values: CDR1 MNHEY, CDR2 SVGAGI. This chain's CDR3 is CASSPRGGNSEQYF. CDR3 coding DNA: TGTGCCAGCAGTCCGCGGGGGGGGAATAGCGAGCAGTACTTC.

The chain is built from TRBV4-3 and TRBJ1-1; D remains ambiguous. The CDR3 is made up of 15 amino acids. Looked up from germline, CDR1 is LGHNA and CDR2 is YSLEER. Trimming left V 4 bases short and J 0 bases short, with 12 bases between. CDR3 sequence: CASSPGQIMNTEAFF. The CDR3 nucleotides read TGCGCCAGCAGCCCCGGTCAGATCATGAACACTGAAGCTTTCTTT.

This chain connects TRBV19 to TRBJ2-1; D gene unclear. Trimming took 4 bases from V and 6 from J, leaving 4 bases between them. CDR3 length equals 11 residues. The V gene's germline CDR1 is LNHDA and CDR2 SQIVND (reference sequence). CDR3 in amino acids: CASSKINEQFF. CDR3 coding DNA: TGTGCCAGTAGTAAGATCAATGAGCAGTTCTTC.

In this sample, this clone turned up a few times. The V call is TRBV7-2, the J call TRBJ1-2; D unclear. V dropped 3 bases and J dropped 4 bases, with 12 bases sitting between them. From germline, CDR1 is SGHTA and CDR2 FQGNSA. The CDR3 extends over 14 amino acids. This chain's CDR3 is CASSLESDIYGYTF. The CDR3 DNA follows: TGTGCCAGCAGCTTGGAATCCGACATCTATGGCTACACCTTC.

The chain uses TRBV30 and TRBJ2-7; possibly TRBD2 for D (5 bases). This CDR3 region has 14 residues. V was trimmed by 1 base and J by 6 bases, leaving 16 bases between them. Germline lookup yields CDR1 GTSNPN and CDR2 SVGIG (reference sequence). The CDR3: CAWSGGSGWGEQYF. DNA for the CDR3: TGTGCCTGGAGTGGAGGGTCCGGATGGGGCGAGCAGTACTTC.

Written as DNA, the CDR3 is TGTGCCAGCAGCCCCGGACAGGGACGGAATCAGCCCCAGCATTTT. It is translated as CASSPGQGRNQPQHF. V and J are TRBV7-2 and TRBJ1-5, with 8 bases lining up with TRBD1. The V gene end was trimmed by 5 bases and the J gene end by 4 bases; junction bases not matched to a gene: 7. This CDR3 has 15 amino acids. CDR1 and CDR2 (germline): SGHTA, FQGNSA.

V is TRBV19 and J is TRBJ2-1; TRBD2 might be the D (5 bases). Germline CDR1 LNHDA, CDR2 SQIVND (reference sequence). This CDR3 has 12 amino acids. Between the trimmed V and J ends, which lost 3 bases and 9 bases, there was a span of 9 bases. DNA for the CDR3: TGTGCCAGTAGTATCACGGGGTCTGAGCAGTTCTTC. As protein: CASSITGSEQFF.

The chain joins TRBV5-8 to TRBJ2-7; D ambiguous. CDR3 size: 15 residues. Germline CDR1 SGHTS, CDR2 YDEGEE. The V end lost 6 bases, the J end lost 0 bases, and 16 bases lay between the germline ends. In DNA form, the CDR3 reads TGTGCCAGCAACCGGTTGCATGATAGCTCCTACGAGCAGTACTTC. Its protein product is CASNRLHDSSYEQYF.

The chain joins TRBV5-5 to TRBJ2-7; TRBD2 aligns across 8 bases. The length of the CDR3 is 14 residues. J lost 2 bases, V lost 4 bases, and 5 bases had no gene match. CDR1 and CDR2 (germline): SGHKS, YYEKEE (reference sequence). The CDR3 spells CASSPSGLTYEQYF. CDR3 nucleotide sequence: TGTGCCAGCAGCCCTAGCGGGCTCACCTACGAGCAGTACTTC.

The chain has TRBV10-3 and TRBJ1-3; no reliable D call. Germline-derived CDR1 and CDR2 are ENHRY and SYGVKD. V dropped 8 bases and J dropped 0 bases, with 8 bases sitting between them. The CDR3 length is 13 residues. The CDR3 here is CAIVGVSGNTIYF. DNA of the CDR3: TGTGCCATCGTAGGTGTCTCTGGAAACACCATATATTTT.